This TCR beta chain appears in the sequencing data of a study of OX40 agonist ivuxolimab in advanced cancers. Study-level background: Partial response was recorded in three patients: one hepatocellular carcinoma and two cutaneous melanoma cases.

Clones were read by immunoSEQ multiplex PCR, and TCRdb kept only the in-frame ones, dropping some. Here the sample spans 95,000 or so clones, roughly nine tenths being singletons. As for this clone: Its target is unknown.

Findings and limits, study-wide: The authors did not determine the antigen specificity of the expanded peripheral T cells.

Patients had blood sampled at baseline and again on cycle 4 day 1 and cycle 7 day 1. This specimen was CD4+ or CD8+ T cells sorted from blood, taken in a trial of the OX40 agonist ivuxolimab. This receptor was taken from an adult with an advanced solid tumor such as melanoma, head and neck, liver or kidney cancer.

CDR3 coding DNA: TGTGCCAGCTCCCCCACCTACGGGGCCCCTGTGGAGACCCAGTACTTC. This encodes CASSPTYGAPVETQYF. The chain combines TRBV18 with TRBJ2-5; D is tentatively TRBD1 or TRBD2 (5 bases each). This CDR3 is 16 amino acids long. Between the trimmed V and J ends, which lost 6 bases and 5 bases, there was a span of 22 bases. Germline CDR1 is KGHSH and CDR2 is LQKENI.